This is a list of T cell receptor beta chains from one sample in a study of cytomegalovirus exposure and HLA in healthy donors. Libraries were prepared by immunoSEQ multiplex PCR; TCRdb keeps only in-frame clonotypes and omits some of them. The sample shows about 130,000 clones, 78% of them seen only once. The sample comprised PBMCs. These receptors were obtained from a female donor in good health and CMV-seronegative. CDR3s include the opening cysteine and the closing phenylalanine or tryptophan. A D gene is named only where the DNA matches it firmly. Size is stated for part of the rows, as once, few or many counts, or as a class when the clone is expanded.

j_call: TRBJ1-6
clone_size: few
d_call: -
v_call: TRBV30
cdr3_aa: CAWSVGGNSPLHF
cdr3_nt: TGTGCCTGGAGTGTGGGGGGGAATTCACCCCTCCACTTT

j_call: TRBJ1-1
clone_size: -
d_call: -
v_call: TRBV6-5
cdr3_aa: CASSYSNAGVSSF
cdr3_nt: TGTGCCAGCAGTTACTCGAATGCGGGCGTTTCCAGCTTT

j_call: TRBJ1-1
clone_size: -
d_call: TRBD1
v_call: TRBV5-4
cdr3_aa: CASSLGGGQGAFTEAFF
cdr3_nt: TGTGCCAGCAGCCTAGGAGGAGGACAGGGGGCTTTCACTGAAGCTTTCTTT

j_call: TRBJ1-1
clone_size: few
d_call: -
v_call: TRBV28
cdr3_aa: CASSSPRGFRNTEAFF
cdr3_nt: TGTGCCAGCAGTTCCCCCCGGGGGTTCCGGAACACTGAAGCTTTCTTT

j_call: TRBJ2-5
clone_size: few
d_call: TRBD1
v_call: TRBV9
cdr3_aa: CASSEQTGDLQETQYF
cdr3_nt: TGTGCCAGCAGCGAACAAACAGGGGACCTACAAGAGACCCAGTACTTC

j_call: TRBJ1-3
clone_size: -
d_call: TRBD1
v_call: TRBV5-6
cdr3_aa: CASSLRVRDRENTIYF
cdr3_nt: TGTGCCAGCAGCCTGAGGGTCCGGGACAGGGAAAACACCATATATTTT

j_call: TRBJ2-3
clone_size: few
d_call: TRBD2
v_call: TRBV2
cdr3_aa: CASRGTSGRASADTQYF
cdr3_nt: TGTGCCAGCAGGGGGACTAGCGGGAGGGCCTCCGCAGATACGCAGTATTTT

j_call: TRBJ2-1
clone_size: -
d_call: TRBD2
v_call: TRBV11-2
cdr3_aa: CASSLQGLAAYNEQFF
cdr3_nt: TGTGCCAGCAGCCTTCAGGGACTAGCGGCCTACAATGAGCAGTTCTTC

j_call: TRBJ1-3
clone_size: -
d_call: -
v_call: TRBV5-5
cdr3_aa: CASSLQVSAYSGNTIYF
cdr3_nt: TGTGCCAGCAGCCTCCAGGTCTCGGCCTACTCTGGAAACACCATATATTTT

j_call: TRBJ2-3
clone_size: -
d_call: TRBD2
v_call: TRBV9
cdr3_aa: CASGRREGTDTQYF
cdr3_nt: TGTGCCAGCGGCCGGCGGGAGGGCACAGATACGCAGTATTTT

j_call: TRBJ1-5
clone_size: -
d_call: -
v_call: TRBV5-5
cdr3_aa: CASSLEGHPNQPQHF
cdr3_nt: TGTGCCAGCAGCCTGGAGGGACACCCTAATCAGCCCCAGCATTTT

j_call: TRBJ2-5
clone_size: -
d_call: -
v_call: TRBV7-9
cdr3_aa: CASSRPQGNQAETQYF
cdr3_nt: TGTGCCAGCAGCCGCCCCCAGGGGAATCAAGCCGAGACCCAGTACTTC

j_call: TRBJ1-2
clone_size: -
d_call: -
v_call: TRBV28
cdr3_aa: CASSFTLSNYGYTF
cdr3_nt: TGTGCCAGCAGTTTTACCCTATCTAACTATGGCTACACCTTC

j_call: TRBJ2-1
clone_size: few
d_call: TRBD2
v_call: TRBV5-1
cdr3_aa: CASSLWAGAPKGNEQFF
cdr3_nt: TGCGCCAGCAGCTTGTGGGCGGGAGCTCCGAAGGGCAATGAGCAGTTCTTC

j_call: TRBJ1-1
clone_size: -
d_call: TRBD1
v_call: TRBV2
cdr3_aa: CASSLTGEAFF
cdr3_nt: TGTGCCAGCAGTTTGACAGGGGAAGCTTTCTTT

j_call: TRBJ1-4
clone_size: few
d_call: -
v_call: TRBV4-3
cdr3_aa: CASSQVGVASDEKLFF
cdr3_nt: TGCGCCAGCAGCCAAGTTGGGGTAGCGTCAGATGAAAAACTGTTTTTT

j_call: TRBJ2-7
clone_size: -
d_call: -
v_call: TRBV30
cdr3_aa: CAWKQGGSEQYF
cdr3_nt: TGTGCCTGGAAGCAGGGAGGTAGCGAGCAGTACTTC

j_call: TRBJ2-3
clone_size: -
d_call: -
v_call: TRBV5-6
cdr3_aa: CASSSVPGAQYF
cdr3_nt: TGTGCCAGCAGCTCAGTTCCGGGGGCGCAGTATTTT

j_call: TRBJ1-4
clone_size: -
d_call: -
v_call: TRBV7-8
cdr3_aa: CASSPRRGGTNEKLFF
cdr3_nt: TGTGCCAGCAGCCCCAGGAGGGGAGGAACTAATGAAAAACTGTTTTTT

j_call: TRBJ1-2
clone_size: -
d_call: -
v_call: TRBV18
cdr3_aa: CASSPNGGGVSGYTF
cdr3_nt: TGTGCCAGCTCACCAAATGGCGGTGGTGTGAGTGGCTACACCTTC

j_call: TRBJ2-3
clone_size: -
d_call: TRBD2
v_call: TRBV2
cdr3_aa: CASSDLLLAGVTDTQYF
cdr3_nt: TGTGCCAGCAGTGACCTCCTACTAGCGGGAGTCACAGATACGCAGTATTTT

j_call: TRBJ2-1
clone_size: -
d_call: TRBD1
v_call: TRBV14
cdr3_aa: CASSQEIGGVQFF
cdr3_nt: TGTGCCAGCAGCCAAGAAATAGGGGGCGTGCAGTTCTTC

j_call: TRBJ2-7
clone_size: -
d_call: -
v_call: TRBV4-1
cdr3_aa: CASSPYEQYF
cdr3_nt: TGCGCCAGCAGCCCGTACGAGCAGTACTTC

j_call: TRBJ2-1
clone_size: -
d_call: -
v_call: TRBV6-1
cdr3_aa: CASSPFGTADNEQFF
cdr3_nt: TGTGCCAGCAGCCCCTTCGGGACTGCAGACAATGAGCAGTTCTTC

j_call: TRBJ1-5
clone_size: -
d_call: TRBD1
v_call: TRBV6-6
cdr3_aa: CASQGPANQPQHF
cdr3_nt: TGTGCCTCACAGGGGCCAGCAAATCAGCCCCAGCATTTT

j_call: TRBJ2-1
clone_size: -
d_call: TRBD1
v_call: TRBV30
cdr3_aa: CAWRWGQGVDEQFF
cdr3_nt: TGTGCCTGGAGATGGGGACAGGGGGTGGATGAGCAGTTCTTC

j_call: TRBJ1-3
clone_size: once
d_call: -
v_call: TRBV12-5
cdr3_aa: CASGLERESF
cdr3_nt: TGTGCTAGTGGTTTGGAGCGTGAGAGTTTT

j_call: TRBJ1-1
clone_size: few
d_call: TRBD1
v_call: TRBV5-1
cdr3_aa: CASSSRQGGPNTEAFF
cdr3_nt: TGCGCCAGCAGCTCCAGACAGGGGGGACCGAACACTGAAGCTTTCTTT

j_call: TRBJ2-5
clone_size: -
d_call: -
v_call: TRBV9
cdr3_aa: CASSVDNGFAQETQYF
cdr3_nt: TGTGCCAGCAGCGTAGATAACGGGTTTGCCCAAGAGACCCAGTACTTC

j_call: TRBJ2-5
clone_size: -
d_call: TRBD2
v_call: TRBV10-1
cdr3_aa: CASSDLAGAGETQYF
cdr3_nt: TGCGCCAGCAGTGACCTAGCGGGAGCTGGTGAGACCCAGTACTTC

j_call: TRBJ2-1
clone_size: -
d_call: TRBD1
v_call: TRBV7-3
cdr3_aa: CASGTGRHNEQFF
cdr3_nt: TGTGCCAGCGGGACAGGGCGTCACAATGAGCAGTTCTTC

j_call: TRBJ2-3
clone_size: -
d_call: TRBD2
v_call: TRBV7-9
cdr3_aa: CASSLRREGRGNTQYF
cdr3_nt: TGTGCCAGCAGCTTAAGGCGGGAGGGCCGGGGAAATACGCAGTATTTT

j_call: TRBJ2-5
clone_size: -
d_call: -
v_call: TRBV9
cdr3_aa: CASSVGGRIETQYF
cdr3_nt: TGTGCCAGCAGCGTAGGAGGAAGAATAGAGACCCAGTACTTC

j_call: TRBJ2-3
clone_size: -
d_call: TRBD2
v_call: TRBV7-8
cdr3_aa: CASTIGASGGTSTDTQYF
cdr3_nt: TGTGCCAGCACCATTGGGGCTAGCGGGGGGACTAGCACAGATACGCAGTATTTT

j_call: TRBJ2-7
clone_size: once
d_call: TRBD2
v_call: TRBV7-2
cdr3_aa: CASSRSGTYEQYF
cdr3_nt: TGTGCCAGCAGCCGTAGCGGGACCTACGAGCAGTACTTC

j_call: TRBJ2-7
clone_size: -
d_call: TRBD1
v_call: TRBV28
cdr3_aa: CASSRQGRPDEQYF
cdr3_nt: TGTGCCAGCAGCCGACAGGGACGTCCGGACGAGCAGTACTTC

j_call: TRBJ2-3
clone_size: -
d_call: -
v_call: TRBV6-6
cdr3_aa: CASSYREDTQYF
cdr3_nt: TGTGCCAGCAGTTACCGGGAAGATACGCAGTATTTT

j_call: TRBJ1-1
clone_size: once
d_call: -
v_call: TRBV7-2
cdr3_aa: CASSSAGKSEAFF
cdr3_nt: TGTGCCAGCAGCTCGGCGGGGAAATCTGAAGCTTTCTTT

j_call: TRBJ2-3
clone_size: -
d_call: -
v_call: TRBV7-9
cdr3_aa: CASSSGGDTQYF
cdr3_nt: TGTGCCAGCAGCTCAGGGGGGGATACGCAGTATTTT

j_call: TRBJ2-1
clone_size: -
d_call: TRBD2
v_call: TRBV18
cdr3_aa: CATGKGLADPGAYNEQFF
cdr3_nt: TGTGCCACCGGGAAAGGACTAGCGGACCCAGGCGCCTACAATGAGCAGTTCTTC

j_call: TRBJ2-1
clone_size: -
d_call: TRBD2
v_call: TRBV29-1
cdr3_aa: CSVGETSGEHPNEQFF
cdr3_nt: TGCAGCGTTGGAGAGACTAGCGGAGAGCATCCCAATGAGCAGTTCTTC

j_call: TRBJ2-7
clone_size: medium-sized
d_call: TRBD2
v_call: TRBV6-4
cdr3_aa: CATLLAGGEDSYEQYF
cdr3_nt: TGTGCCACCTTACTAGCGGGAGGTGAGGATTCCTACGAGCAGTACTTC

j_call: TRBJ1-4
clone_size: -
d_call: -
v_call: TRBV27
cdr3_aa: CASSSVGATNEKLFF
cdr3_nt: TGTGCCAGCAGTTCCGTAGGGGCAACTAATGAAAAACTGTTTTTT

j_call: TRBJ1-5
clone_size: -
d_call: -
v_call: TRBV27
cdr3_aa: CASTPGGKGQPQHF
cdr3_nt: TGTGCCAGCACCCCTGGGGGGAAAGGGCAGCCCCAGCATTTT

j_call: TRBJ1-1
clone_size: -
d_call: TRBD1
v_call: TRBV5-1
cdr3_aa: CASSEQGASTEAFF
cdr3_nt: TGCGCCAGCAGCGAGCAGGGGGCTAGTACTGAAGCTTTCTTT

j_call: TRBJ1-2
clone_size: -
d_call: -
v_call: TRBV5-6
cdr3_aa: CASSLARKYGYTF
cdr3_nt: TGTGCCAGCAGCTTGGCCCGTAAATATGGCTACACCTTC

j_call: TRBJ1-4
clone_size: -
d_call: -
v_call: TRBV7-8
cdr3_aa: CASSSQYPDNEKLFF
cdr3_nt: TGTGCCAGCAGCTCGCAGTACCCTGATAATGAAAAACTGTTTTTT

j_call: TRBJ2-5
clone_size: -
d_call: TRBD2
v_call: TRBV28
cdr3_aa: CASIQNLAGGPQETQYF
cdr3_nt: TGTGCCAGCATCCAAAATCTAGCGGGAGGACCTCAAGAGACCCAGTACTTC

j_call: TRBJ1-1
clone_size: -
d_call: TRBD1
v_call: TRBV7-3
cdr3_aa: CASSKSQGESTEAFF
cdr3_nt: TGTGCCAGCAGCAAATCTCAGGGGGAGAGCACTGAAGCTTTCTTT

j_call: TRBJ1-2
clone_size: once
d_call: -
v_call: TRBV5-5
cdr3_aa: CASSSWRTNYGYTF
cdr3_nt: TGTGCCAGCAGCTCCTGGAGGACGAACTATGGCTACACCTTC

j_call: TRBJ1-2
clone_size: -
d_call: -
v_call: TRBV9
cdr3_aa: CASAGIGRARREDGYTF
cdr3_nt: TGTGCCAGCGCGGGGATCGGCAGGGCCAGGAGGGAGGATGGCTACACCTTC

j_call: TRBJ2-7
clone_size: -
d_call: -
v_call: TRBV7-8
cdr3_aa: CASSPRGSPYEQYF
cdr3_nt: TGTGCCAGCAGCCCTAGGGGGTCTCCCTACGAGCAGTACTTC

j_call: TRBJ1-1
clone_size: few
d_call: -
v_call: TRBV9
cdr3_aa: CASSVGGGGDTEAFF
cdr3_nt: TGTGCCAGCAGCGTAGGGGGAGGGGGAGACACTGAAGCTTTCTTT

j_call: TRBJ2-7
clone_size: -
d_call: -
v_call: TRBV7-6
cdr3_aa: CASSLVGGPVYEQYF
cdr3_nt: TGTGCCAGCAGCTTAGTGGGTGGGCCCGTCTACGAGCAGTACTTC

j_call: TRBJ2-5
clone_size: few
d_call: -
v_call: TRBV29-1
cdr3_aa: CSALPRAGGETQYF
cdr3_nt: TGCAGCGCCCTACCCAGGGCCGGGGGAGAGACCCAGTACTTC